The 7 T cell receptor beta chains below come from one sample, sequenced in a study of blood T cells in healthy people across ages. Primed by a sample-barcoded 5' primer and a J-beta primer mix, a second PCR proceeded for roughly 7 to 11 cycles. TCRdb ran MiXCR on the 5' RACE reads and lists one entry per CDR3 protein. Of about 670,000 distinct CDR3 sequences in the sample, around 52% are singletons; the top ten hold about 14%. The specimen was blood. These receptors came from a woman older than 75 in good health.

Concerning this clonotype: A clone one base away is much larger, so this may be a read error. This chain connects TRBV11-2 to TRBJ2-3; D unclear. The CDR3 totals 13 residues. Trimming shortened V by 1 base and J by 4 bases, and 6 bases separated the two germline ends. CDR1 is SGHAT and CDR2 is FQNNGV in the germline V gene. The CDR3 is CASSLGPADTQYF. Here the CDR3 DNA reads TGTGCCAGCAGCTTAGGTCCCGCAGATACGCAGTATTTT.

This clonotype showed up many times. The V gene is TRBV12-3 or TRBV12-4, the J gene TRBJ2-7; D not resolved. V lost 7 bases and J lost 6, with 19 bases in between. This CDR3 region has 14 residues. The CDR3 sequence: CASTYSVLSLEQYF. As DNA, the CDR3 is TGTGCCAGCACCTACAGCGTACTTTCGCTCGAGCAGTACTTC.

The chain is built from TRBV4-3 and TRBJ1-2; D perhaps matches TRBD1 (6 bases). CDR1 LGHNA and CDR2 YSLEER come from the germline V gene. With 0 bases removed from V and 2 bases from J, the gap between germline ends came to 10 bases. The CDR3 covers 15 residues. CDR3 sequence: CASSQEPGQNYGYTF. The CDR3 bases are TGCGCCAGCAGCCAAGAACCCGGACAGAACTATGGCTACACCTTC.

This chain joins TRBV20-1 and TRBJ2-7, with 10 bases lining up with TRBD2. J lost 4 bases, V lost 2 bases, and 8 bases had no gene match. The germline V gene encodes CDR1 DFQATT and CDR2 SNEGSKA (reference sequence). CDR3 size: 15 residues. CDR3 nucleotide sequence: TGCAGTGCTAGAAGTAGCGGGGGGCCCCGTTACGAGCAGTACTTC. This translates into CSARSSGGPRYEQYF.

Worth noting for this clonotype: A much larger clonotype is one base distant, so this may be a read error. This rearrangement joins TRBV2 to TRBJ2-6, with D possibly TRBD1 on 6 matching bases. The CDR3 totals 18 residues. CDR1 is SNHLY and CDR2 is FYNNEI in the germline V gene. The CDR3: CASRDLLGGGSGANALTF. The CDR3 DNA reads TGTGCCAGCAGAGATCTACTTGGTGGGGGCTCTGGGGCCAACGCCCTGACTTTC.

The chain carries TRBV7-7 and TRBJ2-5; 8 nucleotides line up with TRBD1. The trim removed 4 bases at V and 6 bases at J, leaving 7 bases unmatched. The CDR3 extends over 14 amino acids. Germline lookup yields CDR1 SSHAT and CDR2 FNYEAQ (reference sequence). In DNA form, the CDR3 reads TGTGCCAGCAGCTCGCAGGGGGCTCTGAAGACCCAGTACTTC. Amino acids: CASSSQGALKTQYF.

The count of this clonotype is one. The chain couples TRBV15 to TRBJ2-1, with unresolved D. Germline assignment: CDR1 LNHNV and CDR2 YYDKDF (reference sequence). V lost 4 bases to trimming and J lost 5 bases, with 9 bases between them. This CDR3 contains 13 residues. CDR3 bases: TGTGCCACCAGCAATAGACTTAACAATGAGCAGTTCTTC. Its translation: CATSNRLNNEQFF.